This note documents a single T cell receptor beta chain sequence. This sample was taken from a study of T-cell reconstitution after alpha-beta-depleted transplantation in children. TCRbeta library construction was performed incorporating unique molecular identifiers. MiXCR, applied by TCRdb to the PCR reads, yields one record per CDR3 protein. The sample carries 420,000 or so distinct CDR3 sequences, roughly a tenth recorded once. CDR1 is KGHSY and CDR2 is FQNENV in the germline V gene. The CDR3 has 17 residues. J gave up 0 bases and V 4 bases, and 7 bases lay outside the gene matches. The starting material was PBMCs from the stem cell graft donor, obtained from the stem cell graft. This clonotype originated in a human donor who donated a stem cell graft to a child with acute myeloid leukemia. The gene calls are TRBV16 and TRBJ1-5; 9 bases are shared with TRBD1. DNA of the CDR3: TGTGCCAGCAGCCTAACCGGGACAGGGTATAGCAATCAGCCCCAGCATTTT. Protein: CASSLTGTGYSNQPQHF.